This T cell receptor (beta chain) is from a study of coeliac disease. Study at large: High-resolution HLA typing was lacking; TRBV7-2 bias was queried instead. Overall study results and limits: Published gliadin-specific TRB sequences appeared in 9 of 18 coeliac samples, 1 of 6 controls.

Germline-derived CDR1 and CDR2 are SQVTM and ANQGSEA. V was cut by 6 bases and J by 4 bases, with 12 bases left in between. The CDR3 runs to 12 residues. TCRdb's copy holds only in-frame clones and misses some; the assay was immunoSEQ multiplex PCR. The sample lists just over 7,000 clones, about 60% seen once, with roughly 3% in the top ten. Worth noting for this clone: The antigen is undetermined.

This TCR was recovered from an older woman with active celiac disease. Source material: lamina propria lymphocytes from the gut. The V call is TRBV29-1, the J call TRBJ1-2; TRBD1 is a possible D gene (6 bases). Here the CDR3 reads CSVITGIYGYTF. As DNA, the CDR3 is TGCAGCGTAATAACAGGGATCTATGGCTACACCTTC.